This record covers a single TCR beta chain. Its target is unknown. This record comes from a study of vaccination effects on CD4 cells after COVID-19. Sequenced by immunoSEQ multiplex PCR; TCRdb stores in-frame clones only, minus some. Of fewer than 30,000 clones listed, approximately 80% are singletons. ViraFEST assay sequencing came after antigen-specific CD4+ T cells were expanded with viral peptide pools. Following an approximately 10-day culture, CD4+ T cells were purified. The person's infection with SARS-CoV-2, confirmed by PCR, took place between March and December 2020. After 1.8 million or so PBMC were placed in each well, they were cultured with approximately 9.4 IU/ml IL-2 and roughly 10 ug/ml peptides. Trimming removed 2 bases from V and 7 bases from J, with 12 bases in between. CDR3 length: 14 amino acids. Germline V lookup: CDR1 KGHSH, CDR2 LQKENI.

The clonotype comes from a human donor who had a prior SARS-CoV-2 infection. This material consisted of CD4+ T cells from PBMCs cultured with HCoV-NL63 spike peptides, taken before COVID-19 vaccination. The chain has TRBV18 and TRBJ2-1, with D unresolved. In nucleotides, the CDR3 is TGTGCCAGCTCACCAAGTGTCCTTTCAAATGAGCAGTTCTTC. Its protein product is CASSPSVLSNEQFF.